This passage covers 25 T cell receptor beta chains from one sample sequenced in a study of cytomegalovirus exposure and HLA in healthy donors. In the PCR, 60 Vbeta and 13 Jbeta primers were used. Sequencing used immunoSEQ multiplex PCR; TCRdb keeps in-frame clones, though not all of them. Seen here are about 140,000 clones, over 65% observed once, and the top ten hold about 1.5%. Sample: PBMCs. Receptors originate from a woman younger than 45 in good health and CMV-seronegative.

V gene TRBV6-1 combines with J gene TRBJ2-1; 13 positions agree with TRBD2. The CDR3 length is 16 residues. Germline CDR1 and CDR2: MNHNS and SASEGT. The ends lost 3 bases at V and 6 bases at J; junction bases unmatched: 5. DNA for the CDR3: TGTGCCAGCAGTGACCACGGACTAGCGGGAGTCAATGAGCAGTTCTTC. Translated: CASSDHGLAGVNEQFF.

Only a few counts were recorded for this clone. The chain joins TRBV5-1 to TRBJ1-4; tentatively, D is TRBD1 (5 bases). V was shortened by 0 bases and J by 5 bases, with 14 bases between the two germline ends. CDR3 length equals 16 residues. The germline CDR1 and CDR2 sequences are SGHRS and YFSETQ. CDR3: CASSLGVAGWNEKLFF. CDR3 in DNA: TGCGCCAGCAGCTTGGGGGTCGCAGGGTGGAATGAAAAACTGTTTTTT.

The chain couples TRBV2 to TRBJ2-3, with 9 bases matching TRBD2. V lost 3 bases to trimming and J lost 2 bases; unmatched junction nucleotides: 3. The CDR3 is 15 residues long. Germline loops: CDR1 SNHLY, CDR2 FYNNEI. The CDR3 loop is CASSEQRGATDTQYF. The CDR3 DNA reads TGTGCCAGCAGTGAGCAGCGGGGGGCCACAGATACGCAGTATTTT.

This clone was seen just once. CDR3 amino acids: CASSPTGQGAYGYTF. DNA for the CDR3: TGTGCCAGCAGCCCAACGGGTCAGGGGGCCTATGGCTACACCTTC. The chain is built from TRBV9 and TRBJ1-2, with 8 nucleotides matching TRBD1. The germline gives CDR1 SGDLS, CDR2 YYNGEE. The length of the CDR3 is 15 residues. V trimming: 4 bases; J trimming: 4 bases; junction bases outside the gene matches: 9.

This clone has just a few counts. This chain joins TRBV28 and TRBJ1-5, with 12 bases lining up with TRBD1. The V gene end was trimmed by 5 bases and the J gene end by 6 bases; junction bases not matched to a gene: 11. Germline CDR1 is MDHEN and CDR2 is SYDVKM. This CDR3 has 17 amino acids. CDR3 nucleotides: TGTGCCAGCAGTATTTCCACCGGGACAGGGGGCGGTCAGCCCCAGCATTTT. Translation: CASSISTGTGGGQPQHF.

The table lists this clone with a few counts. The J gene is TRBJ1-5, the V gene TRBV20-1; a weak D match, TRBD1 (5 bases). Germline CDR1 reads DFQATT; CDR2 reads SNEGSKA (reference sequence). This CDR3 comprises 11 residues. Between the trimmed V and J ends, which lost 6 bases and 2 bases, there was a span of 5 bases. For the CDR3, the DNA is TGCAGTGCCAGGGGCAATCAGCCCCAGCATTTT. Translation: CSARGNQPQHF.

This rearrangement joins TRBV6-1 to TRBJ1-5; 8 nucleotides match TRBD1. CDR1 MNHNS and CDR2 SASEGT come from the germline V gene. The CDR3 is made up of 19 amino acids. V dropped 0 bases and J dropped 0; count of bases not matched to a gene: 10. The CDR3 DNA is TGTGCCAGCAGTGAAGCCGGGACAGGCACGACCTATAGCAATCAGCCCCAGCATTTT. Its protein product is CASSEAGTGTTYSNQPQHF.

The chain employs TRBV28 and TRBJ2-7, with D maybe TRBD2 (6 bases). Trimming removed 5 bases at V and 4 bases at J, with 21 bases between. Germline V CDR1 and CDR2: MDHEN, SYDVKM. CDR3 size: 16 residues. CDR3: CASSPMSAGGPYEQYV. The CDR3 bases are TGTGCCAGCAGTCCTATGAGTGCCGGGGGACCTTACGAGCAGTACGTC.

The rearrangement uses TRBV11-2 and TRBJ2-1; TRBD2 aligns across 13 bases. The germline gives CDR1 SGHAT, CDR2 FQNNGV. The CDR3 is made up of 15 amino acids. V shed 5 bases, J shed 10 bases, and the junction held 8 bases outside the gene matches. The CDR3 DNA reads TGTGCCAGCAGCCCCGGACTAGCGGGGGATAGGGAGCAGTTCTTC. Protein product: CASSPGLAGDREQFF.

This clone was seen more than once but under ten times. This rearrangement joins TRBV11-2 to TRBJ1-1, with TRBD1 matching over 7 bases. CDR3 size: 14 residues. Trimming took 5 bases from V and 5 from J; bases not matched to a gene: 8. Germline loops: CDR1 SGHAT, CDR2 FQNNGV. The CDR3 nucleotides read TGTGCCAGCAGCAAAGAACAGGGGTGGACTGAAGCTTTCTTT. Its protein product is CASSKEQGWTEAFF.

V and J are TRBV9 and TRBJ1-2; a possible D gene is TRBD1 (5 bases). CDR1 SGDLS and CDR2 YYNGEE come from the germline V gene. This CDR3 has 13 amino acids. Trimming left V 4 bases short and J 4 bases short, with 11 bases between. CDR3 coding DNA: TGTGCCAGCAGCCAACTGGGGGGCTATGGCTACACCTTC. Protein sequence: CASSQLGGYGYTF.

This clone was picked up a small number of times. The chain is built from TRBV18 and TRBJ1-6; D gene uncertain. Per germline, CDR1 KGHSH and CDR2 LQKENI. V lost 2 bases, J lost 5 bases, and 13 bases lay in between. The CDR3 extends over 16 amino acids. The CDR3 loop reads CASSPSSVQNNSPLHF. CDR3 sequence (DNA): TGTGCCAGCTCACCATCTAGCGTACAGAATAATTCACCCCTCCACTTT.

CDR3 protein: CASGLGLAARNEQFF. The CDR3 coding sequence is TGTGCTAGTGGTTTGGGACTAGCGGCCCGCAATGAGCAGTTCTTC. This sequence joins TRBV12-5 and TRBJ2-1, with TRBD2 matching 9 bases. Germline V gene lookup returns CDR1 LGHNT and CDR2 FRNRAP. J lost 6 bases, V lost 1 base, and 4 bases had no gene match. The CDR3 contains 15 residues.

V usage is TRBV18 and J usage is TRBJ2-5, with D maybe TRBD1 (6 bases). The V gene lost 5 bases and the J gene lost 5 bases, with 18 bases spanning the gap. This CDR3 comprises 15 residues. Germline CDR1 is KGHSH and CDR2 is LQKENI. CDR3 region: CASSTNGGQHETQYF. Here the CDR3 DNA reads TGTGCCAGCTCAACCAATGGAGGACAGCACGAGACCCAGTACTTC.

The CDR3 nucleotides are TGTGCCAGCAGCTCGCCTAGCGGGAGTTACGAGCAGTACTTC. It specifies CASSSPSGSYEQYF. The rearrangement uses TRBV21-1 and TRBJ2-7; the table gives TRBD2 as D, unverified against the DNA. TRBV21-1 is termed a pseudogene. The CDR3 is made up of 14 amino acids.

This clone appeared a single time. The chain carries TRBV6-5 and TRBJ2-3, with a weak D call TRBD2 (5 bases). Per germline, CDR1 MNHEY and CDR2 SVGAGI. Trimming left V 6 bases short and J 4 bases short, with 11 bases between. This CDR3 has 13 amino acids. The DNA for the CDR3 is TGTGCCAGCAGGGACTCAGGCGCAGATACGCAGTATTTT. Translating gives CASRDSGADTQYF.

The V call is TRBV11-2, the J call TRBJ2-7, with D possibly TRBD2 on 6 matching bases. V lost 1 base and J 0 bases, leaving 10 bases between the germline ends. Germline lookup yields CDR1 SGHAT and CDR2 FQNNGV. The CDR3 covers 15 residues. CDR3 loop: CASSLGWRGSYEQYV. CDR3 in DNA: TGTGCCAGCAGCTTAGGGTGGCGGGGCTCCTACGAGCAGTACGTC.

This chain joins TRBV27 and TRBJ2-3; D gene unclear. Between the trimmed V and J ends, which lost 5 bases and 0 bases, there was a span of 15 bases. This CDR3 is 16 amino acids long. Germline CDR1 MNHEY, CDR2 SMNVEV (reference sequence). In nucleotides, the CDR3 is TGTGCCAGCAGTATCCTACTGAGTTTTAGCACAGATACGCAGTATTTT. It codes for CASSILLSFSTDTQYF.

This chain joins TRBV28 and TRBJ1-1; the D gene is possibly TRBD1 (6 bases). The germline V gene encodes CDR1 MDHEN and CDR2 SYDVKM. The CDR3 sequence is 15 residues long. The V end lost 2 bases, the J end lost 1 base, and 11 bases lay between the germline ends. CDR3 bases: TGTGCCAGCAGTTTAAGAGGGGGGGGGAACACTGAAGCTTTCTTT. This translates into CASSLRGGGNTEAFF.

The chain employs TRBV4-2 and TRBJ2-7, with D possibly being TRBD1 (5 bases). The CDR3 length is 16 residues. V was cut by 2 bases and J by 0 bases, with 14 bases left in between. Germline values: CDR1 LGHNA, CDR2 YNFKEQ. CDR3 sequence: CASSQNGQTTSYEQYF. DNA of the CDR3: TGTGCCAGCAGCCAAAACGGACAAACGACCTCCTACGAGCAGTACTTC.

V gene TRBV21-1 combines with J gene TRBJ2-7; TRBD2, the table's D call, lacks a check against the DNA. TRBV21-1 is designated a pseudogene. CDR3 length equals 14 residues. The CDR3 here is CASLEGGGVYEQYF. The CDR3 DNA follows: TGTGCCAGTCTGGAGGGTGGGGGGGTCTACGAGCAGTACTTC.

The gene calls are TRBV27 and TRBJ1-3; 7 nucleotides match TRBD1. V trimming: 6 bases; J trimming: 0 bases; junction bases outside the gene matches: 2. The CDR3 length is 14 residues. Per germline, CDR1 MNHEY and CDR2 SMNVEV (reference sequence). As DNA, the CDR3 is TGTGCCAGCAGCCCAGGGGGCTCTGGAAACACCATATATTTT. Translating gives CASSPGGSGNTIYF.

This chain uses TRBV6-1 with TRBJ2-7, with TRBD2 matching over 9 bases. Germline CDR1 reads MNHNS; CDR2 reads SASEGT. The CDR3 contains 15 residues. Trimming cost V 5 bases and J 3 bases; bases outside gene matches: 8. Here the CDR3 reads CASSPEREVGYEQYF. DNA of the CDR3: TGTGCCAGCAGTCCTGAGCGGGAGGTGGGCTACGAGCAGTACTTC.

This clone was observed a handful of times. This chain uses TRBV28 with TRBJ1-4, with a tentative D call TRBD1 (6 bases). V shed 7 bases and J shed 7 bases, with 10 bases lying between them. Germline V gene sequence: CDR1 MDHEN, CDR2 SYDVKM. This CDR3 has 12 amino acids. Here the CDR3 reads CASTQGAEKLFF. The CDR3 region has the DNA TGTGCCAGCACACAGGGAGCTGAAAAACTGTTTTTT.

This sequence joins TRBV11-2 and TRBJ2-7; D call uncertain. CDR3 size: 12 residues. Germline lookup yields CDR1 SGHAT and CDR2 FQNNGV. V was trimmed by 1 base and J by 6 bases, leaving 7 bases between them. CDR3 DNA sequence: TGTGCCAGCAGCTTAGGTCTAACCGAGCAGTACTTC. It encodes CASSLGLTEQYF.